Sequencing of this T cell receptor beta chain was carried out in a study of regulatory T cells in long-lasting Graves disease. Findings and caveats of the study: Preferential use of TRBV28, TRBJ1-2 and TRBJ2-5 was seen in persistent disease. Accuracy was perhaps lowered by the small sample size.

Germline V CDR1 and CDR2: ENHRY, SYGVKD. V lost 11 bases to trimming and J lost 6 bases, with 22 bases between them. The CDR3 covers 14 residues. Combining iRepertoire HTBI primers with Arm-PCR of CDR3 regions, the authors built TCR beta libraries. Using its own MiXCR run on the multiplex PCR reads, TCRdb lists one record per CDR3 protein. The top ten hold about 7% of the sample, which has over 450,000 distinct CDR3 sequences, approximately 21% seen once. A note on this clonotype: Its specificity is not known.

Specified time point: persistent/refractory GD, antithyroid drugs over 5 years with positive TRAb. Extracted PBMC RNA gave rise to the TCR library. The chain uses TRBV10-3 and TRBJ1-2; D not resolved. The receptor was derived from a female donor with Graves disease. The sequencing used peripheral blood mononuclear cells (PBMCs), collected when the disease was refractory, from a patient treated with antithyroid drugs. The CDR3 reads CAALHRGAQDGYTF. The CDR3 nucleotides read TGTGCCGCGCTTCATCGTGGAGCCCAGGATGGCTACACCTTC.